This paragraph covers one T cell receptor beta chain sequence. The data are from a study of blood T cell repertoires in COVID-19. Whole-study context: Researchers got acute and convalescent COVID-19 samples from the United States, Italy and Spain.

V was trimmed by 7 bases and J by 4 bases, leaving 14 bases between them. Germline CDR1 SGHTA, CDR2 FQGNSA. The CDR3 runs to 14 residues. Some clones are missing from TCRdb's copy, which holds only in-frame ones; the method was immunoSEQ multiplex PCR. There are more than 250,000 clones in the sample; around 89% occur only once, and roughly 1.6% lies in the top ten. The clonotype comes from a woman aged 18-29 years with acute COVID-19. The source material was PBMCs or T cells enriched from blood (not recorded which). The chain joins TRBV7-2 to TRBJ2-1; D might be TRBD2 (5 bases). The CDR3 loop reads CASTERIGYNEQFF. CDR3 bases: TGTGCCAGCACAGAGCGGATAGGGTACAATGAGCAGTTCTTC.